This TCR beta chain was recovered during a study of OX40 agonist ivuxolimab in advanced cancers. This CDR3 comprises 14 residues. Germline lookup yields CDR1 MNHNS and CDR2 SASEGT. The ends were cut back, 6 bases at V and 0 bases at J, with 12 bases in the middle. Sequencing was performed with immunoSEQ multiplex PCR; in TCRdb, only in-frame clones are kept and a portion is missing. The sample holds some 60,000 clones, roughly 89% seen once. The chain is built from TRBV6-1 and TRBJ2-7, with a tentative D call TRBD1 (5 bases). The sample in question was CD4+ or CD8+ T cells sorted from blood, obtained in a trial of the OX40 agonist ivuxolimab. The TCR was taken from an adult with an advanced solid tumor such as melanoma, head and neck, liver or kidney cancer. The CDR3 protein is CASRGLLISYEQYF. The CDR3 DNA reads as TGTGCCAGCAGGGGGCTTCTGATCTCCTACGAGCAGTACTTC.